This T cell receptor beta chain was observed in a study of regulatory T cells in long-lasting Graves disease. The time point here: newly diagnosed GD, antithyroid drugs for less than 3 months. PBMC RNA served as the TCR library source. Trimming cost V 8 bases and J 2 bases, with 12 bases left between them. This CDR3 contains 13 residues. Germline values: CDR1 SNHLY, CDR2 FYNNEI. Combining iRepertoire HTBI primers with Arm-PCR of CDR3 regions, the authors built TCR beta libraries. TCRdb recomputed calls from the multiplex PCR reads with MiXCR, one row per CDR3 protein. The table has 300,000 to 400,000 distinct CDR3 sequences, 18% seen once. This clonotype has at least ten counts.

Specimen: peripheral blood mononuclear cells (PBMCs), collected at new diagnosis, from a patient treated with antithyroid drugs. The TCR comes from a female donor with Graves disease. V gene TRBV2 combines with J gene TRBJ2-5, with D tentatively TRBD2 (6 bases). DNA of the CDR3: TGTGCCAGCCTTTTGGAGGGGCAAGAGACCCAGTACTTC. Translating gives CASLLEGQETQYF.